These 32 T cell receptor beta chains were all obtained from the same sample, sequenced in a study of T-cell reconstitution after alpha-beta-depleted transplantation in children (dated by TCRdb to the mid-2010s). The library was produced with PCR. These reads were obtained on an Illumina HiSeq 2500. To normalize quantification of the TCRbeta repertoire, the TCR libraries were built with molecular barcoding that relied on unique molecular identifiers. TCRdb reran the public reads through fastp at Q25 and MiXCR, keeping productive beta chains. Each CDR3 protein gets just one entry, which takes the most common genes and DNA from the rows behind it. This sample comprises roughly 350,000 distinct CDR3 sequences, about 9.3% of them detected only once. Of the sample, 2% to 3% falls within the top ten clones. The sequencing used PBMCs from the stem cell graft donor, collected from the stem cell graft. The receptors were gathered from a human donor who donated a stem cell graft to a child with acute lymphoblastic leukemia.

The rearrangement links TRBV6-5 to TRBJ2-7; 11 positions match TRBD2. CDR3 length: 14 residues. Germline-derived CDR1 and CDR2 are MNHEY and SVGAGI. The junction had 6 bases not matched to a gene; V was cut back by 8 bases and J by 3 bases. This CDR3 reads CASLGTSGNYEQYF. Written as DNA, the CDR3 is TGTGCCAGCCTCGGGACTAGCGGTAACTACGAGCAGTACTTC.

Note on this clonotype: A junction boundary mismatches the germline segment, possibly from a read error. V usage is TRBV7-6 and J usage is TRBJ2-1; D is ambiguous. The CDR3 sequence is 13 residues long. Germline assignment: CDR1 SGHVS and CDR2 FNYEAQ. This chain's CDR3 is CASRLSVSNEQFF. The CDR3 DNA sequence: TGTGCCAGCCGCTTAAGTGTGAGCAATGAGCAGTTCTTC.

This clonotype was recorded a few times. This sequence joins TRBV6-1 and TRBJ2-5; 8 bases fit TRBD2. The trim removed 7 bases at V and 4 bases at J, leaving 8 bases unmatched. Germline CDR1 and CDR2: MNHNS and SASEGT. The CDR3 contains 14 residues. CDR3 in DNA: TGTGCCAGCAAGGATAGCGGGACAAGAGAGACCCAGTACTTC. Translation gives CASKDSGTRETQYF.

This clonotype came up a few times. The chain combines TRBV5-6 with TRBJ2-7; the match to TRBD2 covers 9 bases. The CDR3 has 14 residues. Trimming took 2 bases from V and 5 from J; bases not matched to a gene: 5. Germline V gives CDR1 SGHDT, CDR2 YYEEEE. This CDR3 is CASSLAGGVDEQYF. The CDR3 region has the DNA TGTGCCAGCAGCTTAGCGGGGGGCGTAGACGAGCAGTACTTC.

The CDR3 loop reads CASSIGFLEQFF. The CDR3 DNA reads as TGCGCCAGCAGCATTGGATTTTTAGAGCAGTTCTTC. The rearrangement uses TRBV5-1 and TRBJ2-1; no clear D. This CDR3 contains 12 residues. The V gene lost 4 bases and the J gene lost 10 bases, with 12 bases spanning the gap. The germline CDR1 and CDR2 sequences are SGHRS and YFSETQ.

CDR3 in amino acids: CASSLAQREGRETQYF. As DNA, the CDR3 is TGTGCCAGCAGCTTAGCTCAGCGGGAGGGAAGGGAGACCCAGTACTTC. The chain employs TRBV7-2 and TRBJ2-5; 10 nucleotides line up with TRBD2. Germline lookup yields CDR1 SGHTA and CDR2 FQGNSA. This CDR3 is 16 amino acids long. With V trimmed by 0 bases and J by 5 bases, 6 bases remained unmatched.

This clonotype was detected many times. J is TRBJ2-1 and V is TRBV20-1; 9 nucleotides agree with TRBD2. With V trimmed by 3 bases and J by 6 bases, 3 bases remained unmatched. The CDR3 sequence is 13 residues long. The germline V gene has CDR1 DFQATT and CDR2 SNEGSKA (reference sequence). Written as DNA, the CDR3 is TGCAGTGCTAGCGGGACTAGCCTCAATGAGCAGTTCTTC. This sequence encodes CSASGTSLNEQFF.

The V call is TRBV28, the J call TRBJ2-1; TRBD2 matches at 8 bases. The CDR3 length is 17 residues. Germline CDR1 is MDHEN and CDR2 is SYDVKM. The V segment lost 1 base and the J segment 2 bases; nucleotides outside the gene matches: 7. CDR3 bases: TGTGCCAGCAGTTTATATGGAGCGGGAGCCACCTACAATGAGCAGTTCTTC. It codes for CASSLYGAGATYNEQFF. The whole variable domain, remainder taken from reference TRBV28 and TRBJ2-1, is DVKVTQSSRYLVKRTGEKVFLECVQDMDHENMFWYRQDPGLGLRLIYFSYDVKMKEKGDIPEGYSVSREKKERFSLILESASTNQTSMYLCASSLYGAGATYNEQFFGPGTRLTVL.

As for this clonotype: At one boundary the junction diverges from the germline segment, which might be a read error. CDR3 coding DNA: TGTGCCAGCGGGGAAAACAGGGGGGCAGATACGCACTATTTT. Its protein is CASGENRGADTHYF. J is TRBJ2-3 and V is TRBV6-1; 8 bases fit TRBD1. The germline V gene encodes CDR1 MNHNS and CDR2 SASEGT. CDR3 size: 14 residues.

This clonotype appeared a few times. The genes are TRBV27 and TRBJ2-3; TRBD2 matches at 8 bases. CDR3 length: 16 residues. V lost 1 base and J lost 3; bases outside the gene matches: 6. In germline, CDR1 is MNHEY, CDR2 SMNVEV (reference sequence). This CDR3 reads CASSLLSGGVTDTQYF. CDR3 bases: TGTGCCAGCAGTTTATTATCGGGAGGGGTGACAGATACGCAGTATTTT.

This clonotype was picked up a small number of times. CDR3 sequence: CASSGGDGSYGYTF. In DNA, the CDR3 is TGTGCCAGCAGTGGCGGGGACGGCTCCTATGGCTACACCTTC. This chain links TRBV12-3 or TRBV12-4 with TRBJ1-2; D possibly corresponds to TRBD1 (5 bases). Trimming left V 5 bases short and J 4 bases short, with 14 bases between. This CDR3 spans 14 amino acids.

V is TRBV4-1 and J is TRBJ2-7; D could derive from TRBD1 or TRBD2 (5 bases each). CDR1 is MGHRA, CDR2 YSYEKL, per germline. This CDR3 region has 16 residues. V gave up 0 bases and J gave up 0 bases, with 12 bases separating them. The CDR3 DNA is TGCGCCAGCAGCCAAGATGGGACGGCAAGCTCCTACGAGCAGTACTTC. This translates into CASSQDGTASSYEQYF.

This clonotype was detected a few times. The chain has TRBV28 and TRBJ2-5, with 7 bases aligning to TRBD2. The length of the CDR3 is 13 residues. The J segment lost 3 bases and the V segment lost 6 bases, leaving 4 bases of the junction unmatched. Germline CDR1 is MDHEN and CDR2 is SYDVKM. CDR3 in amino acids: CASRLGLEETQYF. The CDR3 DNA reads as TGTGCCAGCAGACTAGGACTAGAAGAGACCCAGTACTTC.

A few counts support this clonotype. V and J are TRBV28 and TRBJ2-3, with 8 bases that match TRBD1. CDR3 length: 15 residues. The V segment lost 3 bases and the J segment 4 bases; nucleotides outside the gene matches: 6. Germline V gene lookup returns CDR1 MDHEN and CDR2 SYDVKM. CDR3 sequence (DNA): TGTGCCAGCAGTTTTTATGGGACAGGCGCAGATACGCAGTATTTT. It is translated as CASSFYGTGADTQYF. Based on the CDR3 plus reference TRBV28 and TRBJ2-3, the full variable domain is DVKVTQSSRYLVKRTGEKVFLECVQDMDHENMFWYRQDPGLGLRLIYFSYDVKMKEKGDIPEGYSVSREKKERFSLILESASTNQTSMYLCASSFYGTGADTQYFGPGTRLTVL.

The J gene is TRBJ1-2, the V gene TRBV27; D uncertain. The CDR3 is 14 residues long. The germline gives CDR1 MNHEY, CDR2 SMNVEV (reference sequence). V dropped 0 bases and J dropped 2 bases, with 7 bases sitting between them. Here the CDR3 DNA reads TGTGCCAGCAGTTTATCGGTGGGGAACTATGGCTACACCTTC. It is translated as CASSLSVGNYGYTF.

Comments on this clonotype: A much more abundant neighbour one base away suggests this may be a read error. The rearrangement links TRBV29-1 to TRBJ2-7; 11 nucleotides match TRBD2. The germline V gene encodes CDR1 SQVTM and CDR2 ANQGSEA. This CDR3 region has 16 residues. CDR3 amino acids: CSVLTVPGLADYERYF. CDR3 in DNA: TGCAGCGTCCTTACCGTACCGGGACTAGCGGACTACGAGCGGTACTTC.

This clonotype was found a few times. The chain combines TRBV11-2 with TRBJ2-2, with 7 nucleotides matching TRBD2. Trimming at V came to 5 bases and at J to 2 bases, leaving 11 bases not matched to a gene. The V gene's germline CDR1 is SGHAT and CDR2 FQNNGV. The CDR3 contains 17 residues. The CDR3 DNA reads as TGTGCCAGCAGCCGCTACGGGGGGACTTTAAACACCGGGGAGCTGTTTTTT. This codes for CASSRYGGTLNTGELFF.

This clonotype was recorded many times. The rearrangement links TRBV6-5 to TRBJ2-1, with a tentative D call TRBD2 (6 bases). From germline, CDR1 is MNHEY and CDR2 SVGAGI. Trimming stripped 6 bases from V and 9 bases from J, with 21 bases between. The CDR3 contains 15 residues. CDR3 sequence (DNA): TGTGCCAGCAGGTGGGAGACTAGTGGGTCTAGTGAGCAGTTCTTC. It codes for CASRWETSGSSEQFF.

Many counts were recorded for this clonotype. This chain links TRBV28 with TRBJ2-5; 10 bases map to TRBD1. The germline gives CDR1 MDHEN, CDR2 SYDVKM. The CDR3 consists of 16 residues. With 4 bases clipped from V and 5 bases from J, the junction kept 10 bases outside the gene matches. CDR3 sequence reads: CASSSETGGLGETQYF. Here the CDR3 DNA reads TGTGCCAGCAGTTCCGAGACAGGGGGCTTAGGGGAGACCCAGTACTTC.

This clonotype was found a few times. This chain connects TRBV20-1 to TRBJ2-3, with a tentative D call TRBD1 (5 bases). This CDR3 has 14 residues. The ends were cut back, 2 bases at V and 0 bases at J, with 9 bases in the middle. Germline V gene data show CDR1 as DFQATT and CDR2 as SNEGSKA (reference sequence). CDR3 protein: CSARKGASTDTQYF. CDR3 nucleotides: TGCAGTGCTAGAAAAGGGGCGAGCACAGATACGCAGTATTTT.

The gene calls are TRBV18 and TRBJ1-5; 7 bases are a match to TRBD1. This CDR3 is built from 14 residues. Germline V gene sequence: CDR1 KGHSH, CDR2 LQKENI. V was pared by 4 bases and J by 7 bases, with 7 bases of the junction left unmatched. Written as DNA, the CDR3 is TGTGCCAGCTCACTCGGACAGGCCCCCCAGCCCCAGCATTTT. The encoded protein is CASSLGQAPQPQHF.

This clonotype was seen ten or more times. This chain joins TRBV2 and TRBJ1-4, with D possibly TRBD1 on 6 matching bases. The germline V and J ends were trimmed by 7 bases and 0 bases, with 12 bases remaining between them. Germline V gene sequence: CDR1 SNHLY, CDR2 FYNNEI. This CDR3 comprises 15 residues. CDR3 in amino acids: CASNIQGTTNEKLFF. The DNA for the CDR3 is TGTGCCAGCAACATCCAGGGGACAACTAATGAAAAACTGTTTTTT.

The gene calls are TRBV4-2 and TRBJ2-3; no definite D call. Deletions cut 0 bases from V and 5 bases from J, with 9 bases between. Germline assignment: CDR1 LGHNA and CDR2 YNFKEQ. This CDR3 contains 14 residues. CDR3 in amino acids: CASSQDRIGDTQYF. CDR3 nucleotides: TGTGCCAGCAGCCAAGATCGGATAGGAGATACGCAGTATTTT.

This clonotype has just a few counts. The chain uses TRBV20-1 and TRBJ1-6, with TRBD1 matching over 9 bases. Germline CDR1 and CDR2: DFQATT and SNEGSKA (reference sequence). The CDR3 is 15 amino acids. Losses at the gene ends were 5 bases for V and 5 bases for J; bases not matched to a gene: 7. The CDR3 loop reads CSAEDRGAHNSPLHF. The CDR3 bases are TGCAGTGCTGAGGACAGGGGAGCCCATAATTCACCCCTCCACTTT.

The chain joins TRBV20-1 to TRBJ2-2; D ambiguous. Germline values: CDR1 DFQATT, CDR2 SNEGSKA (reference sequence). Trimming cost V 4 bases and J 5 bases, with 5 bases left between them. This CDR3 has 11 residues. The CDR3 nucleotides read TGCAGTGCTATTTCTACCGGGGAGCTGTTTTTT. Translation: CSAISTGELFF.

CDR3 DNA: TGTGCCAGCAGCTATACAGGGGGCTTTTACAATGAGCAGTTCTTC. Translated: CASSYTGGFYNEQFF. The chain is built from TRBV12-3 or TRBV12-4 and TRBJ2-1, with 9 positions matching TRBD1. This CDR3 region has 15 residues. The J segment lost 4 bases and the V segment lost 6 bases, leaving 7 bases of the junction unmatched.

This clonotype has at least ten counts. The chain couples TRBV11-2 to TRBJ2-7; 8 nucleotides line up with TRBD2. The CDR3 consists of 13 residues. Germline assignment: CDR1 SGHAT and CDR2 FQNNGV. The V and J ends lost 5 bases and 11 bases, in that order; junction bases with no gene match: 11. In DNA, the CDR3 is TGTGCCAGCAGCAACTTCCGGGAGGGAGAGAAGTACTTC. It translates to CASSNFREGEKYF.

The sample holds a few counts of this clonotype. The chain couples TRBV5-1 to TRBJ1-5, with 10 bases that match TRBD1. The CDR3 contains 16 residues. Trimming at V came to 4 bases and at J to 2 bases, leaving 6 bases not matched to a gene. The germline gives CDR1 SGHRS, CDR2 YFSETQ. The CDR3 reads CASSPYGTGGNQPQHF. In nucleotides, the CDR3 is TGCGCCAGCAGCCCCTATGGGACAGGGGGCAATCAGCCCCAGCATTTT.

V and J are TRBV19 and TRBJ2-1; 12 nucleotides line up with TRBD2. With V trimmed by 7 bases and J by 8 bases, 6 bases remained unmatched. CDR1 LNHDA and CDR2 SQIVND come from the germline V gene (reference sequence). The CDR3 loop spans 14 amino acids. The CDR3 region has the DNA TGTGCCAGTAAGACTAGCGGGAGCTTAGATGAGCAGTTCTTC. Protein sequence: CASKTSGSLDEQFF.

Written as DNA, the CDR3 is TGTGCCAGCAGCTTAGATGTCAGGGGGGGCTACACCTTC. Protein sequence: CASSLDVRGGYTF. This chain joins TRBV7-2 and TRBJ1-2; 7 nucleotides agree with TRBD1. CDR1 and CDR2 from the germline V gene are SGHTA and FQGNSA. V shed 1 base, J shed 8 bases, and the junction held 4 bases outside the gene matches. The CDR3 totals 13 residues.

This chain joins TRBV9 and TRBJ1-1; D ambiguous. Germline lookup yields CDR1 SGDLS and CDR2 YYNGEE. CDR3 length equals 14 residues. Between the trimmed V and J ends, which lost 2 bases and 4 bases, there was a span of 12 bases. DNA of the CDR3: TGTGCCAGCAGCGTGACCCTTCATGGCACTGAAGCTTTCTTT. Translation: CASSVTLHGTEAFF.

There are a few counts of this clonotype. This sequence joins TRBV7-9 and TRBJ2-7, with 8 bases matching TRBD1. The CDR3 is 15 residues long. The junction had 10 bases not matched to a gene; V was cut back by 6 bases and J by 3 bases. The germline gives CDR1 SEHNR, CDR2 FQNEAQ (reference sequence). The CDR3 DNA reads TGTGCCAGCAGTTCCACCGGGACAGGCTACTACGAGCAGTACTTC. Residues: CASSSTGTGYYEQYF. The full variable domain, with the rest looked up from reference TRBV7-9 and TRBJ2-7, is DTGVSQNPRHKITKRGQNVTFRCDPISEHNRLYWYRQTLGQGPEFLTYFQNEAQLEKSRLLSDRFSAERPKGSFSTLEIQRTEQGDSAMYLCASSSTGTGYYEQYFGPGTRLTVT.